The entry below gives a single TCR beta chain sequence along with its context. Its antigen is not known. The sample originates from a study of cytomegalovirus exposure and HLA in healthy donors. The CDR3 is 14 amino acids. V was cut by 6 bases and J by 7 bases, with 16 bases left in between. The germline V gene has CDR1 MNHEY and CDR2 SVGAGI. The donors were in the approximately 130-subject validation cohort, distinct from the roughly 600-subject first cohort. Findings and limits, study-wide: Generally TCR sequences proved uncommon, though certain public TCRs appeared in numerous donors. Some TCR beta chains (164 of them) were listed as cytomegalovirus-associated. It was reportedly the case that the classifier diagnosed cytomegalovirus status with high specificity and sensitivity.

The data were produced by immunoSEQ multiplex PCR, yet TCRdb's version contains in-frame clones alone and is incomplete. The sample shows some 130,000 clones, 85% to 90% of them seen only once. The sequence was collected from a woman younger than 35 in good health and CMV-seropositive. The chain joins TRBV6-5 to TRBJ1-5; no clear D gene. The sequenced material came from PBMCs. CDR3 DNA sequence: TGTGCCAGCAGCCCGGAGGCAGTCTCCCAGCCCCAGCATTTT. Residues: CASSPEAVSQPQHF.